Listed here are 17 T cell receptor beta chains from one sample, sequenced in a study of T cell repertoires and Cas9 in healthy adults. TCRdb's copy holds only in-frame clones and misses some; the assay was immunoSEQ multiplex PCR. Altogether 1,500 to 1,900 clones are present, 93% being singletons, with the ten largest covering less than 5%. The specimen was SpCas9-reactive CD4+ effector T cells (CD137+, CD154-, CD25-, CD127+) from PBMCs; culture status not recorded. These TCRs come from a human donor in good health.

The rearrangement joins TRBV6-6 to TRBJ2-1; the match to TRBD2 covers 10 bases. The length of the CDR3 is 16 residues. Germline V gene data show CDR1 as MNHNY and CDR2 as SVGAGI (reference sequence). V lost 0 bases to trimming and J lost 9 bases; unmatched junction nucleotides: 8. In DNA form, the CDR3 reads TGTGCCAGCAGTTACTCGATGAGCGGGGGGGCTCGTGAGCAGTTCTTC. Protein sequence: CASSYSMSGGAREQFF.

This chain uses TRBV7-6 with TRBJ2-3; D is unresolved. The CDR3 consists of 13 residues. V was clipped by 5 bases and J by 2 bases, with 8 bases between them. The germline V gene encodes CDR1 SGHVS and CDR2 FNYEAQ. The chain's CDR3 is CASSTRDTDTQYF. CDR3 sequence (DNA): TGTGCCAGCAGCACTCGCGACACAGATACGCAGTATTTT.

V and J are TRBV11-3 and TRBJ2-7; TRBD1 might be the D (6 bases). In germline, CDR1 is SGHNT, CDR2 YENEEA. V gave up 5 bases and J gave up 1 base, with 12 bases separating them. The CDR3 totals 14 residues. The CDR3 DNA reads TGTGCCAGCAGCCACGGACAGTCGTCCTACGAGCAGTACTTC. It is translated as CASSHGQSSYEQYF.

J is TRBJ2-5 and V is TRBV5-1; D not certain. The V and J ends lost 1 base and 0 bases respectively, with 7 bases between them. There are 14 residues in the CDR3. Germline CDR1 and CDR2: SGHRS and YFSETQ. The CDR3 region is CASSLFDYQETQYF. DNA of the CDR3: TGCGCCAGCAGCTTGTTCGACTACCAAGAGACCCAGTACTTC. Full variable domain (rest looked up from reference TRBV5-1 and TRBJ2-5): KAGVTQTPRYLIKTRGQQVTLSCSPISGHRSVSWYQQTPGQGLQFLFEYFSETQRNKGNFPGRFSGRQFSNSRSEMNVSTLELGDSALYLCASSLFDYQETQYFGPGTRLLVL.

The rearrangement joins TRBV5-1 to TRBJ1-1, with a possible D match to TRBD1 (6 bases). The CDR3 sequence is 15 residues long. Germline CDR1 reads SGHRS; CDR2 reads YFSETQ. Trimming cost V 4 bases and J 0 bases, with 13 bases left between them. The CDR3 nucleotides are TGCGCCAGCAGCAAGTCAAGACAGGTGAACACTGAAGCTTTCTTT. This gives the protein CASSKSRQVNTEAFF.

The chain links TRBV5-5 to TRBJ2-7, with 9 bases that match TRBD1. V lost 6 bases and J lost 0; bases outside the gene matches: 16. Germline V gene sequence: CDR1 SGHKS, CDR2 YYEKEE (reference sequence). The CDR3 sequence is 18 residues long. The CDR3 loop is CASNKKYSGTGNSYEQYF. Written as DNA, the CDR3 is TGTGCCAGCAACAAAAAATATTCCGGGACAGGGAACTCCTACGAGCAGTACTTC. The complete variable domain, with remaining parts taken from reference TRBV5-5 and TRBJ2-7, reads DAGVTQSPTHLIKTRGQQVTLRCSPISGHKSVSWYQQVLGQGPQFIFQYYEKEERGRGNFPDRFSARQFPNYSSELNVNALLLGDSALYLCASNKKYSGTGNSYEQYFGPGTRLTVT.

The chain recombines TRBV2 with TRBJ1-5; the D is unclear. From germline, CDR1 is SNHLY and CDR2 FYNNEI. The CDR3 length is 13 residues. V lost 3 bases, J lost 1 base, and 4 bases lay in between. DNA of the CDR3: TGTGCCAGCAGTGATTTGAGCAATCAGCCCCAGCATTTT. Protein sequence: CASSDLSNQPQHF.

The genes are TRBV29-1 and TRBJ2-1; D could derive from TRBD1 or TRBD2 (5 bases each). The CDR3 runs to 13 residues. CDR1 is SQVTM and CDR2 is ANQGSEA in the germline V gene. V lost 7 bases and J 0 bases, leaving 10 bases between the germline ends. CDR3 sequence: CSAGTASYNEQFF. The CDR3 nucleotides read TGCAGCGCAGGGACGGCCTCCTACAATGAGCAGTTCTTC.

The rearrangement links TRBV7-8 to TRBJ2-2; 7 nucleotides line up with TRBD1. Losses at the gene ends were 4 bases for V and 5 bases for J; bases not matched to a gene: 1. This CDR3 spans 13 amino acids. The germline V gene encodes CDR1 SGHVS and CDR2 FQNEAQ. CDR3 residues: CASSSTGTGELFF. The CDR3 DNA reads TGTGCCAGCAGCTCGACAGGGACCGGGGAGCTGTTTTTT. The full variable domain, with the rest looked up from reference TRBV7-8 and TRBJ2-2, is GAGVSQSPRYKVAKRGQDVALRCDPISGHVSLFWYQQALGQGPEFLTYFQNEAQLDKSGLPSDRFFAERPEGSVSTLKIQRTQQEDSAVYLCASSSTGTGELFFGEGSRLTVL.

The chain recombines TRBV9 with TRBJ1-1, with a weak D call TRBD1 (5 bases). Germline assignment: CDR1 SGDLS and CDR2 YYNGEE. Trimming took 4 bases from V and 4 from J, leaving 14 bases between them. The CDR3 contains 14 residues. DNA for the CDR3: TGTGCCAGCAGCATTACAGGAGATACCACTGAAGCTTTCTTT. Translated: CASSITGDTTEAFF.

V and J are TRBV2 and TRBJ2-7; 8 nucleotides align to TRBD2. This CDR3 comprises 14 residues. Germline values: CDR1 SNHLY, CDR2 FYNNEI. Trimming removed 6 bases from V and 0 bases from J; junction bases left unmatched: 4. CDR3 region: CASRASGSSYEQYF. The DNA of the CDR3 is TGTGCCAGCAGAGCTAGCGGGTCCTCCTACGAGCAGTACTTC.

This sequence joins TRBV18 and TRBJ1-1; D unclear. V gave up 2 bases and J gave up 6 bases, with 19 bases separating them. Germline values: CDR1 KGHSH, CDR2 LQKENI. The CDR3 extends over 16 amino acids. CDR3 in DNA: TGTGCCAGCTCACCAGGACGAACCTCCGTAACGGCTGAAGCTTTCTTT. Its protein is CASSPGRTSVTAEAFF. Full variable domain (outside the CDR3, taken from reference TRBV18 and TRBJ1-1): NAGVMQNPRHLVRRRGQEARLRCSPMKGHSHVYWYRQLPEEGLKFMVYLQKENIIDESGMPKERFSAEFPKEGPSILRIQQVVRGDSAAYFCASSPGRTSVTAEAFFGQGTRLTVV.

This rearrangement joins TRBV7-3 to TRBJ1-1, with D hard to call. Germline CDR1 reads SGHTA; CDR2 reads FQGTGA. This CDR3 contains 13 residues. The V gene lost 3 bases and the J gene lost 1 base, with 6 bases spanning the gap. CDR3 in DNA: TGTGCCAGCAGCTTTAGCCGGAACACTGAAGCTTTCTTT. It codes for CASSFSRNTEAFF.

V and J are TRBV27 and TRBJ1-1; D may be TRBD1 (5 bases). The V gene lost 1 base and the J gene lost 4 bases, with 10 bases spanning the gap. The germline V gene encodes CDR1 MNHEY and CDR2 SMNVEV (reference sequence). The length of the CDR3 is 14 residues. CDR3 sequence: CASSLFGGGTEAFF. As DNA, the CDR3 is TGTGCCAGCAGTTTATTCGGGGGGGGCACTGAAGCTTTCTTT.

Here the CDR3 reads CATMERVLSYEQYF. The CDR3 coding sequence is TGTGCCACCATGGAGCGGGTGTTATCCTACGAGCAGTACTTC. The chain combines TRBV2 with TRBJ2-7, with D possibly matching TRBD2 (6 bases). The CDR3 contains 14 residues. Germline V gene lookup returns CDR1 SNHLY and CDR2 FYNNEI. V was trimmed by 10 bases and J by 1 base, leaving 17 bases between them.

The gene calls are TRBV25-1 and TRBJ1-5, with a possible D match to TRBD1 (5 bases). This CDR3 contains 16 residues. Germline V lookup: CDR1 MGHDK, CDR2 SYGVNS. Trimming left V 4 bases short and J 0 bases short, with 13 bases between. CDR3 sequence reads: CASSGLQGSSNQPQHF. The CDR3 region has the DNA TGTGCCAGCAGTGGCCTGCAGGGTTCTAGCAATCAGCCCCAGCATTTT.

The chain has TRBV7-3 and TRBJ2-5; 12 positions match TRBD2. Germline V gene data show CDR1 as SGHTA and CDR2 as FQGTGA. The CDR3 consists of 16 residues. The V segment lost 5 bases and the J segment 5 bases; nucleotides outside the gene matches: 9. The CDR3 loop reads CASSLPLAGGRETQYF. The DNA of the CDR3 is TGTGCCAGCAGCCTCCCCCTAGCGGGAGGGCGGGAGACCCAGTACTTC.